Listed here is a single T cell receptor (beta chain). This record comes from a study of shared clonotypes between healthy human individuals. The CDR3 spans 13 residues. V gave up 0 bases and J gave up 10 bases, with 11 bases separating them. Germline CDR1 is ENHRY and CDR2 is SYGVKD. The protocol was immunoSEQ multiplex PCR, while the TCRdb copy is restricted to in-frame clones and leaves out a portion. The sample consists of 2 million to 2.5 million clones, under 97% of them appearing once. The sequenced material came from naive CD4+ T cells sorted from blood. Documented subset: CD45RA+ positively selected. The receptor's source is a man aged 18-30 years in good health. V and J are TRBV10-3 and TRBJ2-3; D gene unclear. In nucleotides, the CDR3 is TGTGCCATCAGTGAGTCGCCCTCCGATGCGCAGTATTTT. Translated, it gives CAISESPSDAQYF.